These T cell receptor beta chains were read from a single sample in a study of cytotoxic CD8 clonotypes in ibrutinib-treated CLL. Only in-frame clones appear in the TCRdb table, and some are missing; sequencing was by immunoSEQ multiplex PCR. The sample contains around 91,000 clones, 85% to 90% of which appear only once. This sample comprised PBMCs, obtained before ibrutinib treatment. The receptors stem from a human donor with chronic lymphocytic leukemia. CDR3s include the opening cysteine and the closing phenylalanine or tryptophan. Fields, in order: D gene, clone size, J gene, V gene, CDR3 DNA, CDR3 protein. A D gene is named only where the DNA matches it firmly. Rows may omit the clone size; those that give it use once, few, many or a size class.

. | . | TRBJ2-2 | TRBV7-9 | TGTGCCAGCAGCGATGGAGGACTCGTGGGTCGGGCCGGGGAGCTGTTTTTT | CASSDGGLVGRAGELFF
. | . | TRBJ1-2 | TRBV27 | TGTGCCAGCAGTAAACAGAATTCTTATGGCTACACCTTC | CASSKQNSYGYTF
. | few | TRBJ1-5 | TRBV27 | TGTGCCAGCAGAGTTCGACAGAATAGCAATCAGCCCCAGCATTTT | CASRVRQNSNQPQHF
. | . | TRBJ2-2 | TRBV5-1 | TGCGCCAGCAGTGAGACGCCAAGGACCGGGGAGCTGTTTTTT | CASSETPRTGELFF
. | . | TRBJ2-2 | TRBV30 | TGTGCCTGGACGCGACTCTTTAACACCGGGGAGCTGTTTTTT | CAWTRLFNTGELFF
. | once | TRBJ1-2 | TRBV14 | TGTGCCAGCAGCCAAGGGTCGGCGGGGGCTGGCTATGGCTACACCTTC | CASSQGSAGAGYGYTF
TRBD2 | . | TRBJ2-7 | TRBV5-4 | TGTGCCAGCAGCTTGGGGACTAGCGGGAGGTCCTACGAGCAGTACTTC | CASSLGTSGRSYEQYF
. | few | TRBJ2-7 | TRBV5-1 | TGCGCCAGCAGCTTGAGCCAGTACTACGAGCAGTACTTC | CASSLSQYYEQYF
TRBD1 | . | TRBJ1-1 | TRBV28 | TGTGCCAGCAGTTTATCAGGGGGCCCGAACACTGAAGCTTTCTTT | CASSLSGGPNTEAFF
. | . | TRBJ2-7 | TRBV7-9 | TGTGCCAGCAGCTTAGGACAGGTCTACGAGCAGTACTTC | CASSLGQVYEQYF
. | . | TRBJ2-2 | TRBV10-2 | TGCGCCAGCAGTGTACAAAAAGCCGGGGAGCTGTTTTTT | CASSVQKAGELFF
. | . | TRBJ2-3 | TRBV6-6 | TGTGCCAGCAGTCCAAGCGGGCTAGGCACAGATACGCAGTATTTT | CASSPSGLGTDTQYF
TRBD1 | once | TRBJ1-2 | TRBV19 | TGTGCCAGTAGTCAGGGGGGCTATGGCTACACCTTC | CASSQGGYGYTF
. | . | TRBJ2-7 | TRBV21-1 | TGTGCCAGCAGCAACCGGGACACCAGGGGATTCTACGAGCAGTACTTC | CASSNRDTRGFYEQYF
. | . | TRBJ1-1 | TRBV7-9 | TGTGCCAGCAGCTTAGTTTCTTTGGCTTTCTTT | CASSLVSLAFF
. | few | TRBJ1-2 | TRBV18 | TGTGCCAGCTCACCGGACGGAATATATGGCTACACCTTC | CASSPDGIYGYTF
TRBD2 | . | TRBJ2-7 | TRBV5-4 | TGTGCCAGCAGCCGATTACTAGCGGGAGGGCCCTACGAGCAGTACTTC | CASSRLLAGGPYEQYF
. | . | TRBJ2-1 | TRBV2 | TGTGCCACTACCCCGCGGCAGGGATCGAGCAATGAGCAGTTCTTC | CATTPRQGSSNEQFF
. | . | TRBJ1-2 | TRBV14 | TGTGCCAGCAGCCAAGACGGACGGCACCTTTCTTATGGCTACACCTTC | CASSQDGRHLSYGYTF
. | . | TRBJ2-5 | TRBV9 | TGTGCCAGCAGTGAAATCAGGGGGGTTGGAGAGACCCAGTACTTC | CASSEIRGVGETQYF
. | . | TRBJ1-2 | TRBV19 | TGTGCCAGTAGTATTGGGGGCAGGGTATTTCCTACCTATGGCTACACCTTC | CASSIGGRVFPTYGYTF
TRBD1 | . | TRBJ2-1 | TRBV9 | TGTGCCAGCAGCGGACGCGGACAGGGGGCTTACAATGAGCAGTTCTTC | CASSGRGQGAYNEQFF
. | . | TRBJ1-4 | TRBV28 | TGTGCCAGCAGTTTAGCCCCCGGCGGGGGCCGGAGGTCTGTTTTT | CASSLAPGGGRRSVF
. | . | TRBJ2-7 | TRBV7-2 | TGTGCCAGCAGCTTAGGACTCAACTCCTACGAGCAGTACTTC | CASSLGLNSYEQYF
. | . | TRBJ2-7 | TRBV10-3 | TGTGCCATCAGTGAGGGGGGGGCACCCTCCTACGAGCAGTACTTC | CAISEGGAPSYEQYF
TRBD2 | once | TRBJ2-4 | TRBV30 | TGTGCCTGGAGTGTCGGCGGGGGAAACATTCAGTACTTC | CAWSVGGGNIQYF
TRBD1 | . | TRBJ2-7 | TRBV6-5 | TGTGCCAGCAGTTATGCGACAGGGGGGACCTACGAGCAGTACTTC | CASSYATGGTYEQYF
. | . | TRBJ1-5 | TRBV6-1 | TGTGCCAGCAGCCCAGACGGTCCCGGTCAGCCCCAGCATTTT | CASSPDGPGQPQHF
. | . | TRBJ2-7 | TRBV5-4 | TGTGCCAGCAGCCCCCCGGGTGCGAGCTCCTACGAGCAGTACTTC | CASSPPGASSYEQYF
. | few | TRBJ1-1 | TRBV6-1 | TGTGCCAGCAGTGATGAGGACATACAGAACACTGAAGCTTTCTTT | CASSDEDIQNTEAFF
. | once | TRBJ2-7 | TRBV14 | TGTGCCAGCAGCCAACAAACTAGCTCTGACGAGCAGTACTTC | CASSQQTSSDEQYF
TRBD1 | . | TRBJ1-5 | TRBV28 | TGTGCCAGCAGTCCCCGGACAGGGAGCCAGCCCCAGCATTTT | CASSPRTGSQPQHF
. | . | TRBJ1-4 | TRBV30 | TGTGCCTGGAGGGCCGCAGTCTCCCCCGAAGAAAAACTGTTTTTT | CAWRAAVSPEEKLFF
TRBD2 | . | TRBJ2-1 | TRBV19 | TGTGCCAGTAGTAACGACGGGAGGGCTCTGGGTGAGCAGTTCTTC | CASSNDGRALGEQFF
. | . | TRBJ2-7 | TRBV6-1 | TGTGCCATTCGGGGGCGGGACATAGGCTACGAGCAGTACTTC | CAIRGRDIGYEQYF
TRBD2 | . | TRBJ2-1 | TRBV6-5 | TGTGCCAGCAGAAGCCGGACTAGCCCCTACAATGAGCAGTTCTTC | CASRSRTSPYNEQFF
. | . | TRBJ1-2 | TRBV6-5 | TGTGCCAGCAGTAGGCAAACTGGGGCAGGGAGCTACACCTTC | CASSRQTGAGSYTF
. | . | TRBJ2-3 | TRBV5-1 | TGCGCCAGCAGCCAAGGAGGGGGGAGCACAGATACGCAGTATTTT | CASSQGGGSTDTQYF
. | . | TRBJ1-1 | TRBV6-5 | TGTGCCAGCAAAATGGGGAACACTGAAGCTTTCTTT | CASKMGNTEAFF
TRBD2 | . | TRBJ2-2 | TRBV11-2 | TGTGCCAGCAGCTTAGATAGCGGGACCGGGGAGCTGTTTTTT | CASSLDSGTGELFF
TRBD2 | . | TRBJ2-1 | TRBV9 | TGTGCCAGCAGCGTCGGACAGTCGGCGGGACTAGTGGGCAATGAGCAGTTCTTC | CASSVGQSAGLVGNEQFF
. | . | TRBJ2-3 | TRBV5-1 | TGCGCCAGCAGCTTGTGGGACCTTAGTTCAGCCGATACGCAGTATTTT | CASSLWDLSSADTQYF
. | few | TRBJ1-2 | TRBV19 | TGTGCCAGTAGTGCAATGCAGGGAAACTATGGCTACACCTTC | CASSAMQGNYGYTF
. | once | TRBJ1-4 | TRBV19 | TGTGCCAGTAGTTCACCGGCCGCGGGAGAAAAACTGTTTTTT | CASSSPAAGEKLFF
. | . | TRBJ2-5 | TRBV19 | TGTGCCAGTAAACTCTCTAAGGGCGAGACCCAGTACTTC | CASKLSKGETQYF
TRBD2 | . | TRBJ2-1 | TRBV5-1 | TGCGCCAGCAGCCGGGACGTAGCGGGAGGGCCGTCCGTTGAGCAGTTCTTC | CASSRDVAGGPSVEQFF
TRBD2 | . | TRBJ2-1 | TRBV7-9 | TGTGCCAGCAGCCCCCCGGGACTAGTTACAAATGAGCAGTTCTTC | CASSPPGLVTNEQFF
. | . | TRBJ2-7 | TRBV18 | TGTGCCAGCTCACCAGGGGTTAACGAGCAGTACTTC | CASSPGVNEQYF
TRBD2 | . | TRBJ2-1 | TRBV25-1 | TGTGCCAGCAGTCCACTAGCGGATGGCAATGAGCAGTTCTTC | CASSPLADGNEQFF
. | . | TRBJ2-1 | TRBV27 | TGTGCCAGCAGCCTCTGGCCGGGCAATGAGCAGTTCTTC | CASSLWPGNEQFF
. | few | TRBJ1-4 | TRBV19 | TGTGCCAGTAGTATAGTTGTAAATGAAAAACTGTTTTTT | CASSIVVNEKLFF
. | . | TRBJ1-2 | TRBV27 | TGTGCCAGCAGCCTGGGGGGAAATAACTATGGCTACACCTTC | CASSLGGNNYGYTF
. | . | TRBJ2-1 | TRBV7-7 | TGTGCTAGCAGCTTAGACTCCTTGAACAATGAGCAGTTCTTC | CASSLDSLNNEQFF
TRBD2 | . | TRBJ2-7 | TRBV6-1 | TGTGCCAGCAGTGAGTGGAGACTAGCGGAACCCTACGAGCAGTACTTC | CASSEWRLAEPYEQYF
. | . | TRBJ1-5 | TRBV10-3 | TGTGCCATCAGTGAGAACGGGCCTAACAATCAGCCCCAGCATTTT | CAISENGPNNQPQHF
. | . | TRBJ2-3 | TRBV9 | TGTGCCAGCAGCGTAGGTGGTTCTAGCACAGATACGCAGTATTTT | CASSVGGSSTDTQYF
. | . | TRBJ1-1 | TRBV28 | TGTGCCAGCAGTCCCCGGGGACAACCGAACACTGAAGCTTTCTTT | CASSPRGQPNTEAFF